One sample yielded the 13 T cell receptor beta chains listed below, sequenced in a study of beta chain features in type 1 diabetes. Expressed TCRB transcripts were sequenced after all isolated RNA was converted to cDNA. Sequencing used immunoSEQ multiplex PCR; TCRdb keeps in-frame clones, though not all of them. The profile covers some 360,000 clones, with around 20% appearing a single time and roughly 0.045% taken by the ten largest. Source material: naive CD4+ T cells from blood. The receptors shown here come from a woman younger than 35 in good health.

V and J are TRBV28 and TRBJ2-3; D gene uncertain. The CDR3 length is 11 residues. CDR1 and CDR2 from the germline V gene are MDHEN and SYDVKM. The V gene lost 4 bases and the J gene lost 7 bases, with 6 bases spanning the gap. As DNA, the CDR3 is TGTGCCAGCAGTTCCCCCAATACGCAGTATTTT. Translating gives CASSSPNTQYF.

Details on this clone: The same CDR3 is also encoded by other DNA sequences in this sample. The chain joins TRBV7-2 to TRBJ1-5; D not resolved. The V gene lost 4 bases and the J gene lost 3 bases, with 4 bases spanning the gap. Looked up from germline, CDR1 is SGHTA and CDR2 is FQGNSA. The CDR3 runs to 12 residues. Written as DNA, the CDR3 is TGTGCCAGCAGCTCCTACAATCAGCCCCAGCATTTT. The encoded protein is CASSSYNQPQHF.

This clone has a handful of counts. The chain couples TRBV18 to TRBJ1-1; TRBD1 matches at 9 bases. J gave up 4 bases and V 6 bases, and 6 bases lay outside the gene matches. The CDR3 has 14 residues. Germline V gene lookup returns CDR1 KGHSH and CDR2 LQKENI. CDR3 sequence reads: CASSQDRGSTEAFF. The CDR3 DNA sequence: TGTGCCAGCTCTCAGGACAGGGGAAGCACTGAAGCTTTCTTT.

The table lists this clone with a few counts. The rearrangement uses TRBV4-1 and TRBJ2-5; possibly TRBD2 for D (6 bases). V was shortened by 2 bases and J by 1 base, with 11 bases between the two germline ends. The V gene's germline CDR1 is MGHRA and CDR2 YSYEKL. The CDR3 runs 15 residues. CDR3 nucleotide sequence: TGCGCCAGCAGCCAAAGGGGCGGGGTCCAAGAGACCCAGTACTTC. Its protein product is CASSQRGGVQETQYF.

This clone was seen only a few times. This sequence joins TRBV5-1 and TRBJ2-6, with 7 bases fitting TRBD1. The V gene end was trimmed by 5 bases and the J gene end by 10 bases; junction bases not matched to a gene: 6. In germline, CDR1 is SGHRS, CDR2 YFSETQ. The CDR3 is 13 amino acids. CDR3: CASRAGGINVLTF. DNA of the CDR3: TGCGCCAGCAGGGCAGGGGGAATTAACGTCCTGACTTTC.

The CDR3, as DNA: TGTGCCAGCACCCGGGAGGGGGGCTACACCTTC. Amino acid sequence: CASTREGGYTF. The chain carries TRBV7-9 and TRBJ1-2, with D possibly being TRBD1 (5 bases). The CDR3 has 11 residues. Germline V gives CDR1 SEHNR, CDR2 FQNEAQ (reference sequence). Between the trimmed V and J ends, which lost 7 bases and 8 bases, there was a span of 11 bases.

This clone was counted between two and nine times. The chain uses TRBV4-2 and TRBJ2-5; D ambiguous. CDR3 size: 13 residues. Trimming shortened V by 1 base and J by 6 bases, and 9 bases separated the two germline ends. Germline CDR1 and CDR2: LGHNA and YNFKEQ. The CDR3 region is CASSQGRLQTQYF. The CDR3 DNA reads TGTGCCAGCAGCCAAGGTAGATTGCAGACCCAGTACTTC.

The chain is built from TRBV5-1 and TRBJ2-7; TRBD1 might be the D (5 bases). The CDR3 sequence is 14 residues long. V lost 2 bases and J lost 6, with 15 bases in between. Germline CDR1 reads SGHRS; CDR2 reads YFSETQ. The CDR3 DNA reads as TGCGCCAGCAGCTTAGGGGCACTGTCTCCCGAGCAGTACTTC. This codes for CASSLGALSPEQYF.

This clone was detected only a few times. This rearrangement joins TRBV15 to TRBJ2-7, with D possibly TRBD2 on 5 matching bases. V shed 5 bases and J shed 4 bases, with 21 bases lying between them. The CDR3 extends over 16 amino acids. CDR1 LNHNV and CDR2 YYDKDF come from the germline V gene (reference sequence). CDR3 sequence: CATSPLDENVAYEQYF. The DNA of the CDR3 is TGTGCCACCAGCCCACTGGACGAAAATGTAGCGTACGAGCAGTACTTC.

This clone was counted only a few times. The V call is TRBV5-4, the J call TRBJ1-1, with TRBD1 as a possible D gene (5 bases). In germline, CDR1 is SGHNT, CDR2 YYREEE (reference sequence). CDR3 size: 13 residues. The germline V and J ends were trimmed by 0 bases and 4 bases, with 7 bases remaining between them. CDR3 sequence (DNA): TGTGCCAGCAGCTTGGGGGGGGGCACTGAAGCTTTCTTT. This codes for CASSLGGGTEAFF. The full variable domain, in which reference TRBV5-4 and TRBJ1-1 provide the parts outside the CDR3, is ETGVTQSPTHLIKTRGQQVTLRCSSQSGHNTVSWYQQALGQGPQFIFQYYREEENGRGNFPPRFSGLQFPNYSSELNVNALELDDSALYLCASSLGGGTEAFFGQGTRLTVV.

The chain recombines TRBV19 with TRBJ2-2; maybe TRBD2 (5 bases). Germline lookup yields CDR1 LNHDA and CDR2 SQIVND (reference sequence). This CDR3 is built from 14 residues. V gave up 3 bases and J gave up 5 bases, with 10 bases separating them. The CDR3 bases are TGTGCCAGTAGTATCGGGGATGTGACCGGGGAGCTGTTTTTT. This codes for CASSIGDVTGELFF.

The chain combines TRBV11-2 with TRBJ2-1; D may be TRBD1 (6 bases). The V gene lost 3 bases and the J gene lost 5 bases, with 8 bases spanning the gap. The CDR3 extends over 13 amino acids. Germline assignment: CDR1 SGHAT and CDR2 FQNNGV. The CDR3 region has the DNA TGTGCCAGCAGCTTTACAGGGAACAATGAGCAGTTCTTC. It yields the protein CASSFTGNNEQFF.

The CDR3 here is CAWEQGGTEAFF. The CDR3 DNA sequence: TGTGCCTGGGAACAGGGTGGTACTGAAGCTTTCTTT. The genes are TRBV30 and TRBJ1-1; maybe TRBD1 (6 bases). Germline V gene lookup returns CDR1 GTSNPN and CDR2 SVGIG (reference sequence). Trimming shortened V by 5 bases and J by 5 bases, and 12 bases separated the two germline ends. The CDR3 is 12 residues long.